The 25 T cell receptor beta chains listed next were all sequenced from one sample in a study of blood T cell repertoires in COVID-19. The data were produced by immunoSEQ multiplex PCR, yet TCRdb's version contains in-frame clones alone and is incomplete. The data show roughly 76,000 clones, about four fifths seen once. Sequenced material: peripheral blood. These receptors were taken from a woman in her 70s with acute or convalescent COVID-19.

The chain is built from TRBV28 and TRBJ2-7; D might be TRBD2 (5 bases). Germline CDR1 and CDR2: MDHEN and SYDVKM. CDR3 length: 14 residues. Deletions cut 6 bases from V and 2 bases from J, with 14 bases between. CDR3 bases: TGTGCCAGCAGGGGAGTCACGATCCCCTACGAGCAGTACTTC. Its translation: CASRGVTIPYEQYF. Based on the CDR3 plus reference TRBV28 and TRBJ2-7, the full variable domain is DVKVTQSSRYLVKRTGEKVFLECVQDMDHENMFWYRQDPGLGLRLIYFSYDVKMKEKGDIPEGYSVSREKKERFSLILESASTNQTSMYLCASRGVTIPYEQYFGPGTRLTVT.

This chain links TRBV5-1 with TRBJ2-5, with D maybe TRBD1 (5 bases). V gave up 0 bases and J gave up 2 bases, with 11 bases separating them. Germline V lookup: CDR1 SGHRS, CDR2 YFSETQ. The CDR3 runs to 15 residues. DNA for the CDR3: TGCGCCAGCAGCTTGGCGACAGTCCCTCAAGAGACCCAGTACTTC. Protein product: CASSLATVPQETQYF.

The rearrangement links TRBV2 to TRBJ1-6; 9 positions agree with TRBD1. V lost 6 bases to trimming and J lost 11 bases; unmatched junction nucleotides: 8. The CDR3 extends over 14 amino acids. CDR1 SNHLY and CDR2 FYNNEI come from the germline V gene. This CDR3 reads CASRGDRAAPPLHF. The CDR3 bases are TGTGCCAGCAGGGGGGACAGGGCAGCGCCACCCCTCCACTTT.

The rearrangement links TRBV29-1 to TRBJ2-7; the D gene is possibly TRBD2 (5 bases). The V and J ends lost 5 bases and 6 bases respectively, with 17 bases between them. Germline CDR1 reads SQVTM; CDR2 reads ANQGSEA. The CDR3 has 13 amino acids. The CDR3 sequence is CSVRVVGSGEQYF. As DNA, the CDR3 is TGCAGCGTTCGGGTCGTAGGGAGCGGCGAGCAGTACTTC.

A few counts support this clone. This chain uses TRBV15 with TRBJ2-1; 10 bases fit TRBD1. The CDR3 spans 18 residues. Trimming removed 0 bases from V and 7 bases from J; junction bases left unmatched: 12. Per germline, CDR1 LNHNV and CDR2 YYDKDF (reference sequence). The DNA for the CDR3 is TGTGCCACCAGCAGAGATCTAAGCGGGACAGGGGAGGGGAATGAGCAGTTCTTC. This gives the protein CATSRDLSGTGEGNEQFF.

This clone has a handful of counts. Other nucleotide sequences in the sample specify the same CDR3. V and J are TRBV9 and TRBJ2-7; 8 bases line up with TRBD2. Germline V gene data show CDR1 as SGDLS and CDR2 as YYNGEE. With V trimmed by 0 bases and J by 3 bases, 2 bases remained unmatched. The CDR3 has 14 amino acids. CDR3 nucleotide sequence: TGTGCCAGCAGCGTAGCCAGCGGGGGCTACGAGCAGTACTTC. This encodes CASSVASGGYEQYF.

This clone was seen once. The rearrangement joins TRBV6-5 to TRBJ1-1, with D uncertain. This CDR3 is built from 15 residues. The V end was cut by 4 bases, the J end by 1 base, with 13 bases between. The germline V gene has CDR1 MNHEY and CDR2 SVGAGI. The CDR3 coding sequence is TGTGCCAGCAGTTTACGGGAAGCAAGGAACACTGAAGCTTTCTTT. Its protein product is CASSLREARNTEAFF.

The CDR3 nucleotides are TGTGCCAGCAGTTATAGGGACAGGGGTTCACCCCTCCACTTT. This gives the protein CASSYRDRGSPLHF. The chain is built from TRBV6-5 and TRBJ1-6, with 10 bases identical to TRBD1. The CDR3 consists of 14 residues. Germline CDR1 reads MNHEY; CDR2 reads SVGAGI. V was pared by 3 bases and J by 9 bases, with 2 bases of the junction left unmatched.

V gene TRBV7-9 combines with J gene TRBJ2-5, with a possible D match to TRBD2 (6 bases). This CDR3 is built from 15 residues. Germline CDR1 is SEHNR and CDR2 is FQNEAQ (reference sequence). Deletions cut 3 bases from V and 2 bases from J, with 13 bases between. In DNA form, the CDR3 reads TGTGCCAGCAGCTTTTATACGGGGGAACAAGAGACCCAGTACTTC. It encodes CASSFYTGEQETQYF. Supplemented by reference TRBV7-9 and TRBJ2-5, the full variable domain reads DTGVSQNPRHKITKRGQNVTFRCDPISEHNRLYWYRQTLGQGPEFLTYFQNEAQLEKSRLLSDRFSAERPKGSFSTLEIQRTEQGDSAMYLCASSFYTGEQETQYFGPGTRLLVL.

The chain links TRBV3-1 (or the pseudogene TRBV3-2) to TRBJ1-6; maybe TRBD1 (5 bases). The germline V gene has CDR1 LGHDT and CDR2 YNNKEL (reference sequence). Trimming took 4 bases from V and 10 from J, leaving 23 bases between them. The CDR3 extends over 17 amino acids. DNA for the CDR3: TGTGCCAGCAGCCTGGGTTCGTGGGGAGGGACGGAATCACCCCTCCACTTT. Protein: CASSLGSWGGTESPLHF.

The V gene is TRBV5-8, the J gene TRBJ2-1, with 9 bases that match TRBD1. There are 15 residues in the CDR3. V shed 4 bases, J shed 8 bases, and the junction held 10 bases outside the gene matches. Germline loops: CDR1 SGHTS, CDR2 YDEGEE. The CDR3 spells CASSRRTGDLDEQFF. CDR3 nucleotide sequence: TGTGCCAGCAGCCGTCGGACAGGGGACCTCGATGAGCAGTTCTTC.

The rearrangement uses TRBV12-3 or TRBV12-4 and TRBJ1-3, with D hard to call. The CDR3 extends over 12 amino acids. V gave up 7 bases and J gave up 5 bases, with 9 bases separating them. The DNA of the CDR3 is TGTGCCAGCACCCCTGGGCGAAACACCATATATTTT. This sequence encodes CASTPGRNTIYF.

V is TRBV11-2 and J is TRBJ1-2; possible D gene TRBD1, 5 bases. V lost 1 base and J lost 7, with 13 bases in between. This CDR3 has 14 residues. CDR1 is SGHAT, CDR2 FQNNGV, per germline. Here the CDR3 reads CASSLVAGGGGYTF. CDR3 in DNA: TGTGCCAGCAGCTTAGTAGCTGGCGGGGGTGGCTACACCTTC.

The genes are TRBV6-5 and TRBJ1-5; no clear D. Trimming stripped 2 bases from V and 3 bases from J, with 8 bases between. The CDR3 extends over 14 amino acids. CDR1 is MNHEY and CDR2 is SVGAGI in the germline V gene. CDR3 DNA: TGTGCCAGCAGTTACGCCGGGTACAATCAGCCCCAGCATTTT. Its protein product is CASSYAGYNQPQHF.

Only one count was recorded for this clone. CDR3 DNA sequence: TGCGCCAGCAGCCTGGCCGGTGGCAGGGTGTTCTACGAGCAGTACTTC. This translates into CASSLAGGRVFYEQYF. V is TRBV5-1 and J is TRBJ2-7; D may be TRBD1 (5 bases). Trimming took 4 bases from V and 3 from J, leaving 20 bases between them. In germline, CDR1 is SGHRS, CDR2 YFSETQ. The CDR3 consists of 16 residues.

The CDR3 nucleotides are TGTGCCAGCCTAGATCGATACGAGCAGTACTTC. This gives the protein CASLDRYEQYF. V gene TRBV28 combines with J gene TRBJ2-7; D unresolved. This CDR3 is built from 11 residues. The ends were cut back, 8 bases at V and 4 bases at J, with 9 bases in the middle. CDR1 is MDHEN, CDR2 SYDVKM, per germline.

This clone was observed a few times. The chain has TRBV6-5 and TRBJ1-2, with a weak D call TRBD1 (5 bases). V shed 7 bases and J shed 5 bases, with 14 bases lying between them. The CDR3 sequence is 13 residues long. In germline, CDR1 is MNHEY, CDR2 SVGAGI. CDR3: CASKEGRVYGYTF. DNA for the CDR3: TGTGCCAGCAAGGAGGGGCGAGTGTATGGCTACACCTTC.

V and J are TRBV9 and TRBJ2-7; D gene unclear. V was shortened by 0 bases and J by 1 base, with 8 bases between the two germline ends. The CDR3 covers 14 residues. The germline gives CDR1 SGDLS, CDR2 YYNGEE. CDR3 amino acids: CASSVASSSYEQYF. In DNA, the CDR3 is TGTGCCAGCAGCGTAGCTTCGTCTTCCTACGAGCAGTACTTC.

The chain joins TRBV3-1 (or the pseudogene TRBV3-2) to TRBJ2-7; weak D call: TRBD2 (6 bases). Trimming left V 0 bases short and J 7 bases short, with 13 bases between. Germline assignment: CDR1 LGHDT and CDR2 YNNKEL (reference sequence). This CDR3 region has 14 residues. CDR3 protein: CASSQDLGAGEQYF. CDR3 coding DNA: TGTGCCAGCAGCCAAGATCTTGGGGCGGGAGAGCAGTACTTC.

V and J are TRBV5-1 and TRBJ2-7, with D maybe TRBD1 (6 bases). CDR1 is SGHRS and CDR2 is YFSETQ in the germline V gene. V gave up 1 base and J gave up 2 bases, with 7 bases separating them. The CDR3 extends over 13 amino acids. The CDR3 sequence: CASSLTGTYEQYF. Here the CDR3 DNA reads TGCGCCAGCAGCTTGACAGGGACCTACGAGCAGTACTTC.

This clone was recorded only once. The chain couples TRBV29-1 to TRBJ1-1, with D perhaps TRBD1 (5 bases). CDR1 and CDR2 (germline): SQVTM, ANQGSEA. Deletions cut 1 base from V and 4 bases from J, with 13 bases between. The CDR3 sequence is 14 residues long. CDR3 DNA: TGCAGCGTTGAAGTTGGGGGGACGGGCACTGAAGCTTTCTTT. The encoded protein is CSVEVGGTGTEAFF.

This chain joins TRBV7-2 and TRBJ2-7, with D uncertain. This CDR3 has 13 residues. Trimming removed 5 bases at V and 2 bases at J, with 10 bases between. The V gene's germline CDR1 is SGHTA and CDR2 FQGNSA. CDR3 nucleotide sequence: TGTGCCAGCAGCGCGGCAGTCGCCTACGAGCAGTACTTC. Amino acids: CASSAAVAYEQYF.

The gene calls are TRBV19 and TRBJ1-1; possible D gene TRBD1, 6 bases. Germline V CDR1 and CDR2: LNHDA, SQIVND (reference sequence). The CDR3 totals 16 residues. V lost 4 bases and J 0 bases, leaving 15 bases between the germline ends. DNA for the CDR3: TGTGCCAGTAGTAGGCACACACAGGGCTTGAACACTGAAGCTTTCTTT. It is translated as CASSRHTQGLNTEAFF.

The V and J genes are TRBV19 and TRBJ2-2, with 7 positions matching TRBD1. Trimming removed 5 bases from V and 6 bases from J; junction bases left unmatched: 6. The CDR3 length is 14 residues. Germline-derived CDR1 and CDR2 are LNHDA and SQIVND (reference sequence). The CDR3 is CASSAGQEAGELFF. The CDR3, as DNA: TGTGCCAGTAGTGCCGGACAGGAGGCCGGGGAGCTGTTTTTT.

The chain uses TRBV18 and TRBJ2-7; D perhaps matches TRBD1 (5 bases). Trimming removed 2 bases from V and 1 base from J, with 9 bases in between. This CDR3 contains 14 residues. Germline V CDR1 and CDR2: KGHSH, LQKENI. DNA for the CDR3: TGTGCCAGCTCACCAGATCCAGGGTCCTACGAGCAGTACTTC. Protein sequence: CASSPDPGSYEQYF.